This T cell receptor beta chain was sequenced during a study of shared clonotypes between healthy human individuals (TCRdb year 2020). Background for the entire study: The cohort included three men and a couple of women between 18 and 49 years of age. For each donor, CD4 naive and CD4 memory were each given three plates, CD8 naive was given two plates, and CD8 memory was given one plate. To estimate repertoire size and how much clonotype sharing occurs between individuals, the study deeply sequenced the blood TCR repertoires of a handful of healthy adults. Libraries were prepared and TCR repertoires were sequenced by different laboratories using diverse techniques, in order to increase sequencing depth and limit assay-specific biases. Each donor's leukapheresis produced roughly between roughly 0.85 and 9.5 billion PBMCs.

On the study overall, not on this receptor specifically: About 5% of naive CD4, 3.5% of naive CD8, roughly 2.4% of memory CD4, and roughly 0.4% of memory CD8 clonotypes were shared across a few donors. Because the study included only a small number of donors, the genetic and exposure-history diversity represented was limited. Compared with non-shared clonotypes, clonotypes shared by all four sorted-subset donors had higher generation probabilities. Pairwise subsampling indicated that sequencing depth was expected to affect the degree of clonotype sharing among donors. Incomplete sequencing was indicated by rarefaction of sorted-subset datasets, despite the large sequencing depth. Estimated clonotype richness was generally larger for naive than for memory subsets. Sampling was restricted to blood, and TCR repertoires in tissue are likely to differ from TCR repertoires in blood.

The germline V gene supplies CDR1 MDHEN and CDR2 SYDVKM. For this chain, trimming is 2 bases at the V end and 8 bases at the J end, and the number of junction bases without a gene match is 11. The CDR3 runs 15 residues from the cysteine to the phenylalanine. Only the CDR3 DNA stays, 45 bases, in frame from base 1. Using the deep immunoSEQ assay, TCR CDR3 regions were amplified from genomic DNA by multiplex PCR. Extracted genomic DNA from each cell subset was spread evenly across all wells of several immunoSEQ 96-well plates, with each plate serving as a replicate. Each replicate PCR for sorted subsets received around 200 ng genomic DNA, equal to roughly 30,000 T cell genomes. Purified libraries were measured with a Qubit 3.0 fluorometer, size-checked on a Bioanalyzer 2100, and measured again with the KAPA Library Quantification kit. Every immunoSEQ 96-well plate was sequenced on a separate single-read 150-cycle Illumina NextSeq 550 flow cell. Per the original workflow: The immunoSEQ output contained only junctional sequences without quality scores, so filtering could not match that applied to full-length reads. Sequences were annotated with PyIR, a Python wrapper for IgBLAST v1.9, using IMGT germline references to assign V/J genes and CDR3. Reads were filtered out if the reads had weak V/J assignments (E-value above 1e-6), no CDR3, stop codons, out-of-frame junctions, or ambiguous translated residues. V3J clonotypes were defined by identical inferred V gene, J gene, and CDR3 amino acid sequence. To compute the percentage overlap between repertoires, the number of shared unique clonotypes was divided by the size of the smaller repertoire. Repertoire richness was assessed with RTK rarefaction, the Chao1 estimator, and Recon v2.1 estimates of unobserved clonotypes. For all TCRbeta clonotypes obtained by the gDNA method from a few donors, generation probabilities were computed with OLGA. The immuneACCESS repertoire file appears here via TCRdb, limited to in-frame rearrangements. These files lack a portion of the clones; in checked studies, under half of the deficit traces to unresolved V genes, and the cause of the others is not known. V, J and clone size derive from that table, while D and trimming were established from the DNA sequence. Within this sample are roughly 760,000 clones, with less than 85% of them counted one time only. Of the sample, approximately 1.7% is held by the ten largest clones.

With respect to this clone: It has no known antigen specificity. No quality values exist for individual bases; no much larger clone is one base distant.

The donors were healthy, HIV-negative adults with no recently reported acute infections or vaccinations. All donors were Caucasian adults living in Nashville, Tennessee, USA. CD4+ T cells were enriched by magnetic negative selection, after which naive cells were positively selected on CD45RA and the negative fraction was taken as the memory subset. Blood was collected by leukapheresis, and PBMCs were isolated by Ficoll-Histopaque density gradient centrifugation and then cryopreserved in liquid nitrogen vapor phase. Analytical flow cytometry was used to check the purity and quantity of every magnetically sorted T cell population. Each sorted fraction had its genomic DNA isolated and then quantified by UV absorbance on a Nanodrop 2000c.

The sample comprised memory CD4+ T cells sorted from blood. The label giving this sample's cell subset or site can be read as: CD45RA-negative fraction. The clonotype was recovered from a young woman in good health. The V gene is TRBV28 and the J gene is TRBJ1-2; TRBD1 matches 7 bases in the middle. Read as DNA, the sequence is TGTGCCAGCAGTTTAAAGGGGGACAGCACCGCCGGCTACACCTTC. Translated, it reads CASSLKGDSTAGYTF.